What follows are 10 T cell receptor beta chains derived from one specimen sequenced in a study of follicular helper T cells after annual influenza vaccination (dated by TCRdb to about 2017). Libraries were constructed by the immunoSEQ multiplex PCR assay. Entries here come from immuneACCESS through TCRdb and include only in-frame sequences with V and J called. Some clones fail to appear in such tables; in the studies checked, an unresolved V gene covers under half of the shortfall, and the cause of the remainder is unknown. For this sample there are approximately 30,000 clones; approximately 81% appear just once. The top ten clonotypes cover roughly 1.2% of the sample. The intended sense of this specimen's time point label: 2014-2015 season, pre-vaccination. The sample here was CXCR5+ CD38- circulating T follicular helper cells from blood, taken on the day of influenza vaccination. According to the study, the label for this sample's cell subset or site signals: circulating Tfh, non-naive CD4+CXCR5+PD-1+ (ICOS+CD38+ or ICOS-CD38-). The receptors were sampled from an adult who received the influenza vaccine.

The chain carries TRBV10-1 and TRBJ2-1, with 7 bases matching TRBD1. Trimming cost V 8 bases and J 4 bases; bases outside gene matches: 8. The CDR3 consists of 14 residues. CDR1 and CDR2 from the germline V gene are WNHNN and SYGVQD (reference sequence). The DNA of the CDR3 is TGCGCCAGCCACGGACAGGAGGAATACAATGAGCAGTTCTTC. Amino acids: CASHGQEEYNEQFF.

This sequence joins TRBV2 and TRBJ1-5; D perhaps matches TRBD1 (6 bases). V lost 7 bases and J 3 bases, leaving 10 bases between the germline ends. Per the germline V gene, CDR1 is SNHLY and CDR2 is FYNNEI. This CDR3 comprises 13 residues. In nucleotides, the CDR3 is TGTGCCAGCATGACAGGTAACAATCAGCCCCAGCATTTT. This codes for CASMTGNNQPQHF.

The chain joins TRBV5-6 to TRBJ2-3, with 8 bases that match TRBD2. V shed 4 bases, J shed 0 bases, and the junction held 4 bases outside the gene matches. The length of the CDR3 is 15 residues. Germline V lookup: CDR1 SGHDT, CDR2 YYEEEE. CDR3 residues: CASSHSGRSTDTQYF. CDR3 coding DNA: TGTGCCAGCAGCCACAGCGGGAGAAGCACAGATACGCAGTATTTT. The variable domain in full, completed from reference TRBV5-6 and TRBJ2-3, reads DAGVTQSPTHLIKTRGQQVTLRCSPKSGHDTVSWYQQALGQGPQFIFQYYEEEERQRGNFPDRFSGHQFPNYSSELNVNALLLGDSALYLCASSHSGRSTDTQYFGPGTRLTVL.

Concerning this clone itself: Its ends do not fully match the called genes, so a read error is possible. J is TRBJ1-5 and V is TRBV9, with TRBD1 as a possible D gene (5 bases). The CDR3 contains 16 residues. Germline-derived CDR1 and CDR2 are SGDLS and YYNGEE. The CDR3 region is CAGSVGVGALNQPQHF. The CDR3 DNA is TGTGCCGGCAGCGTAGGGGTAGGGGCCCTCAATCAGCCCCAGCATTTT.

CDR3 DNA sequence: TGTGCCAGCAGTTTAATGCCCGGACAGGAGCCCGAGCAGTACTTC. This sequence encodes CASSLMPGQEPEQYF. This chain uses TRBV28 with TRBJ2-7; 7 bases line up with TRBD1. There are 15 residues in the CDR3. V lost 2 bases to trimming and J lost 6 bases; unmatched junction nucleotides: 10. Germline CDR1 MDHEN, CDR2 SYDVKM.

V is TRBV28 and J is TRBJ1-6; 7 bases line up with TRBD1. The CDR3 covers 13 residues. CDR1 MDHEN and CDR2 SYDVKM come from the germline V gene. V lost 8 bases, J lost 8 bases, and 6 bases stayed unmatched. CDR3 DNA sequence: TGTGCCAGCCTCCGGGACAGATATTCACCCCTCCACTTT. It specifies CASLRDRYSPLHF.

The chain has TRBV11-2 and TRBJ2-5; 7 bases agree with TRBD1. V trimming: 5 bases; J trimming: 9 bases; junction bases outside the gene matches: 18. The CDR3 loop spans 16 amino acids. The germline V gene has CDR1 SGHAT and CDR2 FQNNGV. CDR3 in DNA: TGTGCCAGCAGCAAAGAAGGGGGCCTGGCCCACAGAGCCCAGTACTTC. Amino acid sequence: CASSKEGGLAHRAQYF. The full variable domain, its missing parts supplied by reference TRBV11-2 and TRBJ2-5, is EAGVAQSPRYKIIEKRQSVAFWCNPISGHATLYWYQQILGQGPKLLIQFQNNGVVDDSQLPKDRFSAERLKGVDSTLKIQPAKLEDSAVYLCASSKEGGLAHRAQYFGPGTRLLVL.

The V and J genes are TRBV19 and TRBJ2-3, with TRBD2 identical over 8 bases. Germline trimming cut 7 bases from V and 6 bases from J; bases unmatched to any gene: 18. The CDR3 is 17 residues long. CDR1 and CDR2 from the germline V gene are LNHDA and SQIVND (reference sequence). In DNA form, the CDR3 reads TGTGCCAGTACCAGGACTAGCCGGCGGTTGGCTCGGGATACGCAGTATTTT. The encoded protein is CASTRTSRRLARDTQYF. Using reference TRBV19 and TRBJ2-3 for the parts outside the CDR3, the full variable domain is DGGITQSPKYLFRKEGQNVTLSCEQNLNHDAMYWYRQDPGQGLRLIYYSQIVNDFQKGDIAEGYSVSREKKESFPLTVTSAQKNPTAFYLCASTRTSRRLARDTQYFGPGTRLTVL.

The gene calls are TRBV5-4 and TRBJ2-7; 7 bases fit TRBD1. The CDR3 runs 14 residues. The V gene's germline CDR1 is SGHNT and CDR2 YYREEE (reference sequence). V shed 3 bases and J 2 bases; nucleotides not matched to a gene: 5. CDR3 protein: CASSSPGGAYEQYF. As DNA, the CDR3 is TGTGCCAGCAGCTCTCCAGGGGGAGCCTACGAGCAGTACTTC.

This chain connects TRBV5-1 to TRBJ1-1; D not resolved. V gave up 0 bases and J gave up 0 bases, with 6 bases separating them. This CDR3 contains 14 residues. Germline V gene lookup returns CDR1 SGHRS and CDR2 YFSETQ. The CDR3 is CASSLGAMNTEAFF. As DNA, the CDR3 is TGCGCCAGCAGCTTGGGGGCAATGAACACTGAAGCTTTCTTT.